This is a list of T cell receptor beta chains from one sample in a study of shared clonotypes between healthy human individuals. Generated by immunoSEQ multiplex PCR, the TCRdb table keeps only in-frame clones and is missing some. The sample holds roughly 2,500,000 clones; approximately 93% are singletons and the top ten take approximately 0.36%. Sequences were obtained from naive CD4+ T cells from PBMCs. These receptors were taken from a man between 18 and 29 years old in good health. Some clones in this sample may be carry-over from other donors' samples. CDR3s leave out the opening cysteine and the closing phenylalanine or tryptophan.

v_call: TRBV5-8; j_call: TRBJ2-5; cdr3_length: 9; cdr3_aa: ASRTKETQY
v_call: TRBV4-3; j_call: TRBJ2-2; cdr3_length: 13; cdr3_aa: ASSQKALGAVKLF
v_call: TRBV9; j_call: TRBJ1-1; cdr3_length: 10; cdr3_aa: ASSSKAGEAF
v_call: TRBV28; j_call: TRBJ1-3; cdr3_length: 13; cdr3_aa: ASSSGTAGGNTIY
v_call: TRBV9; j_call: TRBJ2-7; cdr3_length: 15; cdr3_aa: ASSPRWGLAGSGEQY
v_call: TRBV5-1; j_call: TRBJ1-5; cdr3_length: 11; cdr3_aa: ASSLRSNQPQH
v_call: TRBV2; j_call: TRBJ1-1; cdr3_length: 12; cdr3_aa: ASSTETGETEAF
v_call: TRBV9; j_call: TRBJ1-1; cdr3_length: 12; cdr3_aa: ASSATGGNTEAF
v_call: TRBV19; j_call: TRBJ1-5; cdr3_length: 13; cdr3_aa: ASSTPPAGNQPQH
v_call: TRBV6-1; j_call: TRBJ2-3; cdr3_length: 13; cdr3_aa: ASSPTRQGTDTQY
v_call: TRBV6-5; j_call: TRBJ1-1; cdr3_length: 12; cdr3_aa: ASSYFTGNTEAF
v_call: TRBV18; j_call: TRBJ2-5; cdr3_length: 13; cdr3_aa: ASSPPGQGDDTLY
v_call: TRBV5-4; j_call: TRBJ1-2; cdr3_length: 12; cdr3_aa: ASSLVRLEGGYT
v_call: TRBV27; j_call: TRBJ2-7; cdr3_length: 13; cdr3_aa: ASRALQGGLGEQY
v_call: TRBV5-1; j_call: TRBJ2-1; cdr3_length: 13; cdr3_aa: ASSLNGQAYNEQF
v_call: TRBV7-2; j_call: TRBJ2-7; cdr3_length: 11; cdr3_aa: ASNGGEGFEQY
v_call: TRBV6-5; j_call: TRBJ1-2; cdr3_length: 12; cdr3_aa: ASSYSGGNYGYT
v_call: TRBV18; j_call: TRBJ2-7; cdr3_length: 13; cdr3_aa: ASSATGLAGDEQY
v_call: TRBV30; j_call: TRBJ2-1; cdr3_length: 12; cdr3_aa: ALNRDRGFNEQF
v_call: TRBV4-3; j_call: TRBJ2-3; cdr3_length: 15; cdr3_aa: ASSQARPGVFPDTQY
v_call: TRBV9; j_call: TRBJ2-1; cdr3_length: 14; cdr3_aa: ASSSRLAGGPGEQF
v_call: TRBV19; j_call: TRBJ2-3; cdr3_length: 11; cdr3_aa: ATAGQATDTQY
v_call: TRBV7-3; j_call: TRBJ2-2; cdr3_length: 14; cdr3_aa: ASSQGGWTTKGELF
v_call: TRBV28; j_call: TRBJ2-7; cdr3_length: 11; cdr3_aa: ASSLAGGYEQY
v_call: TRBV10-3; j_call: TRBJ2-7; cdr3_length: 13; cdr3_aa: AISTTTSGSYEQY
v_call: TRBV11-1; j_call: TRBJ2-1; cdr3_length: 12; cdr3_aa: ASSLAGGYNEQF
v_call: TRBV5-1; j_call: TRBJ2-1; cdr3_length: 14; cdr3_aa: ASSAPASGGYNEQF
v_call: TRBV5-6; j_call: TRBJ2-1; cdr3_length: 12; cdr3_aa: ASSGMTGYYEQF
v_call: TRBV29-1; j_call: TRBJ2-3; cdr3_length: 12; cdr3_aa: SAGHRLHKDTQY
v_call: TRBV7-3; j_call: TRBJ2-7; cdr3_length: 12; cdr3_aa: ASSLGGGSYEQY
v_call: TRBV29-1; j_call: TRBJ2-1; cdr3_length: 11; cdr3_aa: SVVLRPGNEQF
v_call: TRBV5-1; j_call: TRBJ1-4; cdr3_length: 14; cdr3_aa: ASSLGQGYGNEKLF
v_call: TRBV6-5; j_call: TRBJ2-1; cdr3_length: 13; cdr3_aa: ASSYQAGGNNEQF
v_call: TRBV7-2; j_call: TRBJ1-1; cdr3_length: 10; cdr3_aa: ASSLTNTEAF
v_call: TRBV6-1; j_call: TRBJ2-1; cdr3_length: 13; cdr3_aa: ASTRDRAGYNEQF
v_call: TRBV9; j_call: TRBJ2-5; cdr3_length: 13; cdr3_aa: ASSVALHMEETQY
v_call: TRBV12-5; j_call: TRBJ2-2; cdr3_length: 16; cdr3_aa: ASGPFGGREWGTGELF
v_call: TRBV30; j_call: NA; cdr3_length: 12; cdr3_aa: AWSVPPHRPEQY
v_call: TRBV11-3; j_call: TRBJ2-5; cdr3_length: 13; cdr3_aa: ASSTGVKAGETQY
v_call: TRBV7-9; j_call: TRBJ2-6; cdr3_length: 11; cdr3_aa: ASIVSGANVLT
v_call: TRBV11-1; j_call: TRBJ2-2; cdr3_length: 14; cdr3_aa: ASSSRPGTDTGELF
v_call: TRBV6-6; j_call: TRBJ1-5; cdr3_length: 14; cdr3_aa: ASSPGLGGGNQPQH
v_call: TRBV10-3; j_call: TRBJ1-2; cdr3_length: 11; cdr3_aa: AISNTEVYGYT
v_call: TRBV28; j_call: TRBJ2-1; cdr3_length: 12; cdr3_aa: ASSTRSSGNEQF
v_call: TRBV28; j_call: TRBJ2-7; cdr3_length: 10; cdr3_aa: ASRDPTYEQY
v_call: TRBV30; j_call: TRBJ2-7; cdr3_length: 12; cdr3_aa: AWRSGQDPYEQY
v_call: TRBV6-5; j_call: TRBJ2-7; cdr3_length: 11; cdr3_aa: ASIDRGRSEQY
v_call: TRBV19; j_call: TRBJ2-5; cdr3_length: 12; cdr3_aa: ASSIVHREETQY
v_call: TRBV20-1; j_call: TRBJ2-5; cdr3_length: 9; cdr3_aa: SARAEGTQY
v_call: TRBV5-4; j_call: TRBJ2-1; cdr3_length: 15; cdr3_aa: ASSLASGAATHNEQF
v_call: TRBV5-1; j_call: TRBJ2-3; cdr3_length: 12; cdr3_aa: ASSAPQVPVTQY
v_call: TRBV6-5; j_call: TRBJ2-7; cdr3_length: 14; cdr3_aa: ASSYGGAPNPYEQY
v_call: TRBV5-1; j_call: TRBJ1-4; cdr3_length: 13; cdr3_aa: ASSPPGQSNEKLF
v_call: TRBV12-5; j_call: TRBJ1-1; cdr3_length: 11; cdr3_aa: ASGFGADTEAF
v_call: TRBV7-9; j_call: TRBJ1-3; cdr3_length: 12; cdr3_aa: ASSLGELGNTIY
v_call: TRBV28; j_call: TRBJ1-2; cdr3_length: 13; cdr3_aa: ASSLVGQGLSGYT
v_call: TRBV5-1; j_call: TRBJ2-7; cdr3_length: 11; cdr3_aa: ASSLPRSYEQY
v_call: TRBV5-5; j_call: TRBJ1-3; cdr3_length: 14; cdr3_aa: ASSRAGVSSGNTIY
v_call: TRBV7-3; j_call: TRBJ2-3; cdr3_length: 14; cdr3_aa: ASSLTSGQYTDTQY